What follows are 13 T cell receptor beta chains derived from one specimen sequenced in a study of neurological immune-mediated disorders. TCRdb independently ran MiXCR on the 5' RACE reads; one entry per CDR3 protein. The sample includes 66,000 or so distinct CDR3 sequences, 3% to 4% of them seen just once. The sample comprised PBMCs. All receptors derive from a man in his forties with multiple sclerosis.

This clonotype occurred many times. The chain joins TRBV6-1 to TRBJ1-5; TRBD1 might be the D (5 bases). Germline CDR1 and CDR2: MNHNS and SASEGT. V lost 7 bases and J 0 bases, leaving 13 bases between the germline ends. The CDR3 is made up of 15 amino acids. CDR3 nucleotide sequence: TGTGCCAGCACTAGCCAGGGAAATAGCAATCAGCCCCAGCATTTT. Translating it yields CASTSQGNSNQPQHF.

In its sample, this clonotype was seen many times. The chain carries TRBV12-3 or TRBV12-4 and TRBJ2-7; D may be TRBD2 (5 bases). V dropped 6 bases and J dropped 5 bases, with 17 bases sitting between them. The CDR3 length is 14 residues. CDR3 sequence: CASRRHGDGNEQYF. In nucleotides, the CDR3 is TGTGCCAGCAGACGCCACGGGGATGGGAACGAGCAGTACTTC.

There are many counts of this clonotype. The chain couples TRBV6-1 to TRBJ2-6, with TRBD1 as a possible D gene (6 bases). The V end was cut by 7 bases, the J end by 0 bases, with 13 bases between. Germline V lookup: CDR1 MNHNS, CDR2 SASEGT. This CDR3 is 16 amino acids long. CDR3 nucleotides: TGTGCCAGCAAAGAACAGGGAAGCTCTGGGGCCAACGTCCTGACTTTC. Its translation is CASKEQGSSGANVLTF.

This clonotype was detected many times. V is TRBV5-1 and J is TRBJ2-7; 7 bases fit TRBD1. This CDR3 region has 15 residues. Germline V CDR1 and CDR2: SGHRS, YFSETQ. Losses at the gene ends were 4 bases for V and 0 bases for J; bases not matched to a gene: 7. The CDR3 protein is CASSEGDSHSYEQYF. DNA for the CDR3: TGCGCCAGCAGCGAGGGGGACAGCCACTCCTACGAGCAGTACTTC.

This clonotype appeared many times. The chain combines TRBV15 with TRBJ2-2; D is perhaps TRBD1 or TRBD2 (6 bases each). Germline-derived CDR1 and CDR2 are LNHNV and YYDKDF (reference sequence). The germline V and J ends were trimmed by 7 bases and 0 bases, with 12 bases remaining between them. The CDR3 extends over 15 amino acids. The CDR3 sequence is CATTGGGPNTGELFF. CDR3 DNA sequence: TGTGCCACCACCGGAGGGGGGCCGAACACCGGGGAGCTGTTTTTT.

This clonotype has ten or more counts. This chain connects TRBV7-3 to TRBJ2-2; weak D call: TRBD2 (6 bases). This CDR3 spans 13 amino acids. Trimming stripped 6 bases from V and 6 bases from J, with 11 bases between. Germline loops: CDR1 SGHTA, CDR2 FQGTGA. In DNA form, the CDR3 reads TGTGCCAGCAGTTCCAGCGGGTCCGGGGAGCTGTTTTTT. This codes for CASSSSGSGELFF.

This clonotype was recorded at least ten times. The chain has TRBV5-1 and TRBJ2-6; 7 nucleotides agree with TRBD1. CDR1 and CDR2 from the germline V gene are SGHRS and YFSETQ. The CDR3 runs to 18 residues. V gave up 1 base and J gave up 4 bases; unmatched junction bases: 11. CDR3 protein: CASSLKGTASSGANVLTF. The CDR3 DNA sequence: TGCGCCAGCAGCTTGAAAGGGACAGCCTCCTCGGGGGCCAACGTCCTGACTTTC.

This clonotype showed up many times. The chain is built from TRBV6-2 or TRBV6-3 and TRBJ1-1; TRBD1 aligns across 11 bases. V trimming: 5 bases; J trimming: 6 bases; junction bases outside the gene matches: 11. The CDR3 totals 16 residues. Germline lookup yields CDR1 MNHEY and CDR2 SVGEGT. CDR3 in DNA: TGTGCCAGCAGTCGGACAGGGGGCCCAATGGGGTCTGAAGCTTTCTTT. This encodes CASSRTGGPMGSEAFF.

This clonotype was found many times. The CDR3 is CASSVRSLEDEQFF. CDR3 DNA: TGTGCCAGCAGCGTACGTTCCCTAGAAGATGAGCAGTTCTTC. This chain connects TRBV9 to TRBJ2-1, with unresolved D. From germline, CDR1 is SGDLS and CDR2 YYNGEE. The CDR3 has 14 amino acids. The V gene lost 1 base and the J gene lost 8 bases, with 13 bases spanning the gap.

This clonotype was observed at least ten times. The chain combines TRBV20-1 with TRBJ1-6; TRBD1 matches 7 bases. CDR1 and CDR2 (germline): DFQATT, SNEGSKA (reference sequence). This CDR3 is built from 15 residues. J gave up 4 bases and V 2 bases, and 5 bases lay outside the gene matches. CDR3 DNA sequence: TGCAGTGCTAGAAGGGGGCAGGGGTATAATTCACCCCTCCACTTT. This sequence encodes CSARRGQGYNSPLHF.

The sample holds many counts of this clonotype. CDR3 in DNA: TGTGCCAGCAGTTACTACAGCGGGGGGCGAGAGACCCAGTACTTC. Protein: CASSYYSGGRETQYF. The chain joins TRBV6-2 or TRBV6-3 to TRBJ2-5; 9 positions match TRBD2. Germline trimming cut 1 base from V and 4 bases from J; bases unmatched to any gene: 4. This CDR3 is built from 15 residues. Per the germline V gene, CDR1 is MNHEY and CDR2 is SVGEGT.

A remark on this clonotype: One junction end disagrees with the germline gene, perhaps due to a read error. The chain employs TRBV10-3 and TRBJ1-5; TRBD1 matches at 7 bases. The length of the CDR3 is 15 residues. Germline V CDR1 and CDR2: ENHRY, SYGVKD. The CDR3 region has the DNA TGTGCCATCAGTGAGGCCACAGGGGTCAATAAGACCCAGAATTTT. Its translation is CAISEATGVNKTQNF.

The rearrangement links TRBV5-1 to TRBJ2-7; D is undetermined. CDR3 length equals 14 residues. V shed 3 bases and J shed 3 bases, with 13 bases lying between them. Per germline, CDR1 SGHRS and CDR2 YFSETQ. DNA for the CDR3: TGCGCCAGCAGCTGGGGAAAGGACCTCTACGAGCAGTACTTC. It yields the protein CASSWGKDLYEQYF.